The 31 T cell receptor beta chains given below trace back to one sample, sequenced in a study of CD8 T cells in Susac syndrome. Random-hexamer reverse transcription was applied to roughly 0.5 to 1 ug RNA. TCRdb processed the immunoSEQ multiplex PCR reads anew with MiXCR; each CDR3 protein has one entry. The sample consists of roughly 120,000 distinct CDR3 sequences, approximately 93% of them appearing once. Sequencing was performed on CD4+ T cells from PBMCs. These receptors all come from a human donor with multiple sclerosis.

The chain joins TRBV27 to TRBJ1-4; TRBD1 is a possible D gene (6 bases). V lost 6 bases and J lost 0, with 14 bases in between. The CDR3 runs to 16 residues. CDR1 is MNHEY, CDR2 SMNVEV, per germline (reference sequence). This chain's CDR3 is CASSLRGGTTNEKLFF. The CDR3 region has the DNA TGTGCCAGCAGCCTGCGGGGGGGCACAACTAATGAAAAACTGTTTTTT.

The gene calls are TRBV28 and TRBJ2-5; the match to TRBD2 covers 10 bases. The germline gives CDR1 MDHEN, CDR2 SYDVKM. Trimming removed 6 bases from V and 3 bases from J; junction bases left unmatched: 4. The CDR3 is made up of 14 amino acids. CDR3 in DNA: TGTGCCAGCAGCCTAGCGGGAGCTAAAGAGACCCAGTACTTC. Translated: CASSLAGAKETQYF.

The J gene is TRBJ1-5, the V gene TRBV19; D is possibly TRBD1 (5 bases). Trimming shortened V by 8 bases and J by 1 base, and 15 bases separated the two germline ends. The germline CDR1 and CDR2 sequences are LNHDA and SQIVND (reference sequence). The CDR3 loop spans 15 amino acids. The CDR3 spells CASQQASRSNQPQHF. DNA for the CDR3: TGTGCCAGTCAACAGGCTTCTCGGAGCAATCAGCCCCAGCATTTT.

This sequence joins TRBV7-2 and TRBJ2-5, with D unresolved. Germline values: CDR1 SGHTA, CDR2 FQGNSA. This CDR3 spans 14 amino acids. V was pared by 5 bases and J by 1 base, with 11 bases between. CDR3 amino acids: CASSPRLRQETQYF. The DNA for the CDR3 is TGTGCCAGCAGCCCACGATTACGCCAAGAGACCCAGTACTTC.

The gene calls are TRBV18 and TRBJ2-7, with D perhaps TRBD1 (5 bases). Trimming left V 8 bases short and J 5 bases short, with 19 bases between. Looked up from germline, CDR1 is KGHSH and CDR2 is LQKENI. This CDR3 is built from 14 residues. The CDR3 nucleotides are TGTGCCAGCGCGATTTTGGCAGGGCTGGACGAGCAGTACTTC. Translated: CASAILAGLDEQYF.

The V and J genes are TRBV19 and TRBJ2-5; TRBD1 might be the D (5 bases). CDR1 and CDR2 from the germline V gene are LNHDA and SQIVND (reference sequence). V shed 7 bases and J shed 5 bases, with 11 bases lying between them. The CDR3 totals 12 residues. The CDR3 loop reads CASNQGGETQYF. The DNA of the CDR3 is TGTGCCAGTAATCAGGGTGGGGAGACCCAGTACTTC.

The V gene is TRBV6-2 or TRBV6-3, the J gene TRBJ2-5; D is unclear. V gave up 0 bases and J gave up 2 bases, with 10 bases separating them. There are 15 residues in the CDR3. Germline V CDR1 and CDR2: MNHEY, SVGEGT. Here the CDR3 reads CASSYSMARQETQYF. The DNA of the CDR3 is TGTGCCAGCAGTTACTCGATGGCTAGGCAAGAGACCCAGTACTTC.

The V gene is TRBV2, the J gene TRBJ1-4, with D possibly TRBD1 on 5 matching bases. The CDR3 runs 15 residues. Per the germline V gene, CDR1 is SNHLY and CDR2 is FYNNEI. Between the trimmed V and J ends, which lost 4 bases and 0 bases, there was a span of 9 bases. The chain's CDR3 is CASSASTATNEKLFF. The CDR3 coding sequence is TGTGCCAGCAGTGCTTCGACAGCAACTAATGAAAAACTGTTTTTT.

This chain connects TRBV25-1 to TRBJ2-1; 9 nucleotides match TRBD1. The germline V gene encodes CDR1 MGHDK and CDR2 SYGVNS. This CDR3 is 15 amino acids long. Trimming at V came to 5 bases and at J to 5 bases, leaving 7 bases not matched to a gene. The DNA for the CDR3 is TGTGCCAGCAGTAAGGGACAGGGTCACAACAATGAGCAGTTCTTC. Amino acid sequence: CASSKGQGHNNEQFF. The variable domain in full, completed from reference TRBV25-1 and TRBJ2-1, reads EADIYQTPRYLVIGTGKKITLECSQTMGHDKMYWYQQDPGMELHLIHYSYGVNSTEKGDLSSESTVSRIRTEHFPLTLESARPSHTSQYLCASSKGQGHNNEQFFGPGTRLTVL.

This clonotype was observed once. The V call is TRBV20-1, the J call TRBJ2-1; D unresolved. CDR1 and CDR2 from the germline V gene are DFQATT and SNEGSKA (reference sequence). The CDR3 consists of 14 residues. V was clipped by 5 bases and J by 6 bases, with 17 bases between them. CDR3 nucleotides: TGCAGTGCTGCGCCTAGAGTCCCGCGCAATGAGCAGTTCTTC. This encodes CSAAPRVPRNEQFF.

V gene TRBV4-1 combines with J gene TRBJ2-2; 7 bases align to TRBD1. Germline V gene sequence: CDR1 MGHRA, CDR2 YSYEKL. V was pared by 4 bases and J by 7 bases, with 24 bases of the junction left unmatched. CDR3 length: 20 residues. CDR3 sequence (DNA): TGCGCCAGCAGCCCAAACCCAAGGACAAATAGGGGGACAGCTTTCGGGGAGCTGTTTTTT. This codes for CASSPNPRTNRGTAFGELFF.

This chain joins TRBV7-2 and TRBJ1-5; 8 nucleotides align to TRBD1. This CDR3 contains 18 residues. Trimming at V came to 4 bases and at J to 0 bases, leaving 11 bases not matched to a gene. The V gene's germline CDR1 is SGHTA and CDR2 FQGNSA. The CDR3 is CASSSNTGGTLSNQPQHF. In DNA form, the CDR3 reads TGTGCCAGCAGCTCGAACACAGGGGGTACCCTTAGCAATCAGCCCCAGCATTTT.

The genes are TRBV28 and TRBJ1-5; D gene unclear. Deletions cut 5 bases from V and 4 bases from J, with 6 bases between. CDR1 is MDHEN and CDR2 is SYDVKM in the germline V gene. This CDR3 region has 12 residues. The CDR3 DNA sequence: TGTGCCAGCAGTACCTCAAATCAGCCCCAGCATTTT. Encoded protein: CASSTSNQPQHF.

The V call is TRBV28, the J call TRBJ2-3; D is possibly TRBD1 (5 bases). Germline V CDR1 and CDR2: MDHEN, SYDVKM. This CDR3 has 16 residues. V was pared by 3 bases and J by 0 bases, with 13 bases between. CDR3 region: CASSFFQGISTDTQYF. The DNA of the CDR3 is TGTGCCAGCAGTTTCTTCCAGGGCATAAGCACAGATACGCAGTATTTT.

The chain carries TRBV28 and TRBJ2-5, with D tentatively TRBD2 (5 bases). This CDR3 spans 14 amino acids. V was pared by 5 bases and J by 3 bases, with 13 bases between. The germline CDR1 and CDR2 sequences are MDHEN and SYDVKM. The CDR3 loop reads CASSAGRKKETQYF. The CDR3 coding sequence is TGTGCCAGCAGTGCGGGCAGAAAAAAAGAGACCCAGTACTTC.

The chain carries TRBV24-1 and TRBJ1-1; D remains unclear. The V and J ends lost 5 bases and 5 bases respectively, with 20 bases between them. The CDR3 is 16 amino acids. Germline loops: CDR1 KGHDR, CDR2 SFDVKD. CDR3 in amino acids: CATSAINLRVGTEAFF. CDR3 nucleotides: TGTGCCACCAGTGCCATAAACTTAAGGGTGGGGACTGAAGCTTTCTTT.

The genes are TRBV5-4 and TRBJ2-3; D may correspond to TRBD1 or TRBD2 (5 bases each). CDR3 length: 14 residues. Trimming stripped 3 bases from V and 3 bases from J, with 11 bases between. Per the germline V gene, CDR1 is SGHNT and CDR2 is YYREEE (reference sequence). CDR3 sequence: CASSSGRTTDTQYF. CDR3 in DNA: TGTGCCAGCAGCTCGGGACGGACAACAGATACGCAGTATTTT.

The chain combines TRBV12-3 or TRBV12-4 with TRBJ2-1, with D uncertain. V was pared by 6 bases and J by 8 bases, with 17 bases between. The CDR3 runs to 14 residues. The CDR3, as DNA: TGTGCCAGCAGGGCCGCCGGGCGAGGAGATGAGCAGTTCTTC. Encoded protein: CASRAAGRGDEQFF.

The rearrangement joins TRBV6-6 to TRBJ1-2; no clear D. The CDR3 is 14 residues long. With 6 bases removed from V and 6 bases from J, the gap between germline ends came to 17 bases. CDR1 is MNHNY, CDR2 SVGAGI, per germline (reference sequence). Here the CDR3 reads CASSAPREVDGYTF. CDR3 sequence (DNA): TGTGCCAGCAGCGCGCCGAGGGAAGTGGATGGCTACACCTTC.

The chain joins TRBV11-3 to TRBJ2-7, with 7 bases aligning to TRBD1. V was pared by 5 bases and J by 2 bases, with 3 bases of the junction left unmatched. CDR1 is SGHNT and CDR2 is YENEEA in the germline V gene. The CDR3 length is 13 residues. The CDR3 here is CASSHRGAYEQYF. The CDR3 bases are TGTGCCAGCAGCCACAGGGGCGCCTACGAGCAGTACTTC.

The V and J genes are TRBV5-1 and TRBJ2-1, with D possibly matching TRBD2 (5 bases). Trimming shortened V by 3 bases and J by 0 bases, and 10 bases separated the two germline ends. The germline CDR1 and CDR2 sequences are SGHRS and YFSETQ. The CDR3 covers 15 residues. The CDR3 protein is CASSSTGISYNEQFF. DNA for the CDR3: TGCGCCAGCAGCTCGACGGGAATCTCCTACAATGAGCAGTTCTTC.

V gene TRBV4-2 combines with J gene TRBJ2-7, with D unresolved. The ends were cut back, 4 bases at V and 6 bases at J, with 13 bases in the middle. The germline V gene has CDR1 LGHNA and CDR2 YNFKEQ. CDR3 length equals 13 residues. CDR3 nucleotide sequence: TGTGCCAGCAGCCCCTCGCTCTCGCGCGAGCAGTACTTC. Translated: CASSPSLSREQYF.

In its sample, this clonotype was seen once. The junction shows a germline mismatch at one end, possibly a read error. This chain joins TRBV2 and TRBJ1-4; D gene ambiguous. Germline assignment: CDR1 SNHLY and CDR2 FYNNEI. This CDR3 comprises 10 residues. In DNA, the CDR3 is TGTGCCAGCAGTGAACAGGAAGTTGTTTTT. Translating it yields CASSEQEVVF. Based on the CDR3 plus reference TRBV2 and TRBJ1-4, the full variable domain is EPEVTQTPSHQVTQMGQEVILRCVPISNHLYFYWYRQILGQKVEFLVSFYNNEISEKSEIFDDQFSVERPDGSNFTLKIRSTKLEDSAMYFCASSEQEVVFGSGTQLSVL.

The gene calls are TRBV7-2 and TRBJ1-2; D not resolved. This CDR3 is 13 amino acids long. Between the trimmed V and J ends, which lost 0 bases and 8 bases, there was a span of 10 bases. CDR1 is SGHTA, CDR2 FQGNSA, per germline. The CDR3 DNA follows: TGTGCCAGCAGCTTAGCCGCGGTCCGGGGCTACACCTTC. Translation gives CASSLAAVRGYTF.

V usage is TRBV13 and J usage is TRBJ2-7; D is perhaps TRBD1 (6 bases). There are 16 residues in the CDR3. V was cut by 8 bases and J by 2 bases, with 22 bases left in between. Germline CDR1 is PRHDT and CDR2 is FYEKMQ (reference sequence). In nucleotides, the CDR3 is TGTGCCAGCCTGGGTGTTGGGGAACAGGGAACCTACGAGCAGTACTTC. It specifies CASLGVGEQGTYEQYF.

The rearrangement joins TRBV30 to TRBJ2-7, with 11 positions matching TRBD2. The CDR3 spans 13 residues. V gave up 5 bases and J gave up 4 bases; unmatched junction bases: 4. Germline V lookup: CDR1 GTSNPN, CDR2 SVGIG (reference sequence). The CDR3 nucleotides are TGTGCCTGGCGACTAGCGGGGCGTTACGAGCAGTACTTC. The encoded protein is CAWRLAGRYEQYF. Supplemented by reference TRBV30 and TRBJ2-7, the full variable domain reads SQTIHQWPATLVQPVGSPLSLECTVEGTSNPNLYWYRQAAGRGLQLLFYSVGIGQISSEVPQNLSASRPQDRQFILSSKKLLLSDSGFYLCAWRLAGRYEQYFGPGTRLTVT.

The chain couples TRBV29-1 to TRBJ2-6; D ambiguous. The V gene lost 3 bases and the J gene lost 0 bases, with 6 bases spanning the gap. The CDR3 extends over 14 amino acids. Per germline, CDR1 SQVTM and CDR2 ANQGSEA. Here the CDR3 reads CSVDSGSGANVLTF. Written as DNA, the CDR3 is TGCAGCGTTGATTCCGGCTCTGGGGCCAACGTCCTGACTTTC.

The chain's CDR3 is CASSSPAAGATYEQYF. In DNA, the CDR3 is TGTGCCAGCAGCTCCCCTGCAGCGGGGGCCACCTACGAGCAGTACTTC. The rearrangement uses TRBV5-6 and TRBJ2-7; TRBD2 aligns across 8 bases. Looked up from germline, CDR1 is SGHDT and CDR2 is YYEEEE. The V and J ends lost 3 bases and 2 bases, in that order; junction bases with no gene match: 10. The CDR3 spans 16 residues.

V gene TRBV10-3 combines with J gene TRBJ2-5; 7 bases are shared with TRBD2. Germline lookup yields CDR1 ENHRY and CDR2 SYGVKD. Losses at the gene ends were 0 bases for V and 0 bases for J; bases not matched to a gene: 7. This CDR3 is built from 17 residues. CDR3 nucleotide sequence: TGTGCCATCAGTGAGTCGGTCAGCGGGGCCTACCAAGAGACCCAGTACTTC. It is translated as CAISESVSGAYQETQYF.

The chain is built from TRBV7-2 and TRBJ2-5, with D hard to call. Per germline, CDR1 SGHTA and CDR2 FQGNSA. CDR3 length: 15 residues. Trimming shortened V by 5 bases and J by 3 bases, and 16 bases separated the two germline ends. CDR3 coding DNA: TGTGCCAGCAGCGAGTCGGGCTCGCGAAAAGAGACCCAGTACTTC. Its protein is CASSESGSRKETQYF.

This clonotype was seen once. The chain combines TRBV28 with TRBJ1-4; 8 nucleotides agree with TRBD1. CDR1 and CDR2 from the germline V gene are MDHEN and SYDVKM. V shed 3 bases and J 8 bases; nucleotides not matched to a gene: 11. The CDR3 covers 16 residues. CDR3 nucleotide sequence: TGTGCCAGCAGTTTGCAGGGGGCAGACACGAAGGAAAAACTGTTTTTT. Amino acid sequence: CASSLQGADTKEKLFF.